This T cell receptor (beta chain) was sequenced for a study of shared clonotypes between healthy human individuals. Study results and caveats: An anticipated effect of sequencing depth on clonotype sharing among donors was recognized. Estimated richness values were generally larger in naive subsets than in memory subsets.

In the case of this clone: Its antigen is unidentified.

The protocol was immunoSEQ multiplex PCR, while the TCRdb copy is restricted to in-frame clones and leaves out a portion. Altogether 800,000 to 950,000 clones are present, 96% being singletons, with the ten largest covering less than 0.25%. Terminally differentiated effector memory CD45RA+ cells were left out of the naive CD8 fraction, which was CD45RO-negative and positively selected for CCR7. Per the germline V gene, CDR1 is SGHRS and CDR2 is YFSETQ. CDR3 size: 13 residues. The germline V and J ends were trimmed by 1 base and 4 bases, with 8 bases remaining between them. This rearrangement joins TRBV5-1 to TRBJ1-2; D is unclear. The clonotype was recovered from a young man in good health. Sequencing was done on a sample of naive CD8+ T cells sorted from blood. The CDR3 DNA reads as TGCGCCAGCAGCTTGTCTCCAGTCTATGGCTACACCTTC. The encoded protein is CASSLSPVYGYTF.